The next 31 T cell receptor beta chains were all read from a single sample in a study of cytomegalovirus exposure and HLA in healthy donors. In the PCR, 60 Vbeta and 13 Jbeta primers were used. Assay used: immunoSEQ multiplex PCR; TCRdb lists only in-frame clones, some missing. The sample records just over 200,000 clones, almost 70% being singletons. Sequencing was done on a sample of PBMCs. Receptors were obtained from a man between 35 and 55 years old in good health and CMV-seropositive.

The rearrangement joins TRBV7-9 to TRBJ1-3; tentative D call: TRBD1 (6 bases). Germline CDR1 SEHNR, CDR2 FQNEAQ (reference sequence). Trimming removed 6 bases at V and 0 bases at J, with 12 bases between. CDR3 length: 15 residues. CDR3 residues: CASRADRSSGNTIYF. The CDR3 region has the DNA TGTGCCAGCAGAGCAGACAGGAGCTCTGGAAACACCATATATTTT.

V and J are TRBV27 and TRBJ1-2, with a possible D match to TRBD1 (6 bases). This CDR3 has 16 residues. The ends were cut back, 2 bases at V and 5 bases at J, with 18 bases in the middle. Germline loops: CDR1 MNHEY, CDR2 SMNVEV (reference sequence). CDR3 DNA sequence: TGTGCCAGCAGTTTAACTGTAACGGGACACCTGTATGGCTACACCTTC. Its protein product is CASSLTVTGHLYGYTF.

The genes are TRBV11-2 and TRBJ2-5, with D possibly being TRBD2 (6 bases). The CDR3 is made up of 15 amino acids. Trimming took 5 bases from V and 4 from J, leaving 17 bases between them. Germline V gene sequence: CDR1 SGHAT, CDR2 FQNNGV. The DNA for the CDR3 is TGTGCCAGCAGCGAGAGAGGTCCGGGGGTAGAGACCCAGTACTTC. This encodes CASSERGPGVETQYF.

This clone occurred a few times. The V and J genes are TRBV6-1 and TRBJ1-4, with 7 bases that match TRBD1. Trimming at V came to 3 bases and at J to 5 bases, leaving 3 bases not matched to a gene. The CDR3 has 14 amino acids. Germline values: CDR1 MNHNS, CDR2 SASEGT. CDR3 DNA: TGTGCCAGCAGTGAGTACAGGGGAAATGAAAAACTGTTTTTT. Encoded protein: CASSEYRGNEKLFF.

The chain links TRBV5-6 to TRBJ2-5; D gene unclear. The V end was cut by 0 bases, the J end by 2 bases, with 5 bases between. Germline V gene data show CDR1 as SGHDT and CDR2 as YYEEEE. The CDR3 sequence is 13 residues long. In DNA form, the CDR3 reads TGTGCCAGCAGCTTGGGTCCACAAGAGACCCAGTACTTC. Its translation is CASSLGPQETQYF. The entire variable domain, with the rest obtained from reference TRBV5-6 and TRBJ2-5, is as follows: DAGVTQSPTHLIKTRGQQVTLRCSPKSGHDTVSWYQQALGQGPQFIFQYYEEEERQRGNFPDRFSGHQFPNYSSELNVNALLLGDSALYLCASSLGPQETQYFGPGTRLLVL.

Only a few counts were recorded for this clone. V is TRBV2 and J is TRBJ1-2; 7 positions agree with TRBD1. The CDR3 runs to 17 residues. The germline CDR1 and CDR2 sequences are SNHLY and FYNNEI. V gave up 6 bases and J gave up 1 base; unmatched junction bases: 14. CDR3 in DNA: TGTGCCAGCAGGCCACCCTTCCGGGACAGTCTTAACTATGGCTACACCTTC. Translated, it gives CASRPPFRDSLNYGYTF.

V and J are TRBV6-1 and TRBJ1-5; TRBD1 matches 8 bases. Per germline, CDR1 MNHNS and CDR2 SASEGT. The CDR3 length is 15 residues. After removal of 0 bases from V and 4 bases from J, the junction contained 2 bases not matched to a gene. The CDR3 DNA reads TGTGCCAGCAGTGAAGCACGACAGGGGAATCAGCCCCAGCATTTT. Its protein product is CASSEARQGNQPQHF.

CDR3 residues: CASSSQGAHGNTIYF. The DNA for the CDR3 is TGTGCCAGCAGCTCACAGGGGGCGCATGGAAACACCATATATTTT. V usage is TRBV7-2 and J usage is TRBJ1-3, with TRBD1 matching 9 bases. This CDR3 has 15 amino acids. The J segment lost 3 bases and the V segment lost 4 bases, leaving 4 bases of the junction unmatched. CDR1 and CDR2 (germline): SGHTA, FQGNSA.

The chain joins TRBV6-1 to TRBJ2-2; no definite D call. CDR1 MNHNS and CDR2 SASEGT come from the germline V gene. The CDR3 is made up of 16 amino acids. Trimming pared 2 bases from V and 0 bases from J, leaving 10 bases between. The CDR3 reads CASSEQASANTGELFF. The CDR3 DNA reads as TGTGCCAGCAGTGAACAGGCCAGTGCGAACACCGGGGAGCTGTTTTTT.

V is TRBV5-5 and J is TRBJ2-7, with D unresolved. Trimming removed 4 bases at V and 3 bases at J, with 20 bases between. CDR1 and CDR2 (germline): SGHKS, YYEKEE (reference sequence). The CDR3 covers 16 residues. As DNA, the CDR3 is TGTGCCAGCAGCCCTCTAGTGTTCCTGGAGCACTACGAGCAGTACTTC. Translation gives CASSPLVFLEHYEQYF.

This CDR3 reads CATSRGQLNTGELFF. The CDR3 DNA is TGTGCCACCAGCAGAGGACAATTGAACACCGGGGAGCTGTTTTTT. The chain carries TRBV15 and TRBJ2-2; no firm D call. Per germline, CDR1 LNHNV and CDR2 YYDKDF (reference sequence). With 1 base removed from V and 1 base from J, the gap between germline ends came to 7 bases. The CDR3 covers 15 residues.

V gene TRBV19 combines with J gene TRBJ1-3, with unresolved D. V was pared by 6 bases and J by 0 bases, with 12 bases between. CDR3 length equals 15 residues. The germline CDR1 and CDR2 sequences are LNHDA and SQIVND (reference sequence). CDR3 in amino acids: CASRPQEGSGNTIYF. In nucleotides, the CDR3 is TGTGCCAGTAGGCCGCAGGAAGGCTCTGGAAACACCATATATTTT.

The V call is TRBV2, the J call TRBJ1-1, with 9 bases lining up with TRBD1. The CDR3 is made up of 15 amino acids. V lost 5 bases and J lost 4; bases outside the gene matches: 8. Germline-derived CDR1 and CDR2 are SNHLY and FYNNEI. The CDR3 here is CASSPGQGLGTEAFF. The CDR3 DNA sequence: TGTGCCAGCAGTCCGGGACAGGGCCTGGGCACTGAAGCTTTCTTT.

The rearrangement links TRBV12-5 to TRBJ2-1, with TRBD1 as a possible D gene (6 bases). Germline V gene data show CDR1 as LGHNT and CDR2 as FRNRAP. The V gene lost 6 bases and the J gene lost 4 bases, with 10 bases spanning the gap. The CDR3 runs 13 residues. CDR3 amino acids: CASGGRGYNEQFF. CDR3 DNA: TGTGCTAGTGGGGGCAGGGGATACAATGAGCAGTTCTTC. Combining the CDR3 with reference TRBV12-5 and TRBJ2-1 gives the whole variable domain DARVTQTPRHKVTEMGQEVTMRCQPILGHNTVFWYRQTMMQGLELLAYFRNRAPLDDSGMPKDRFSAEMPDATLATLKIQPSEPRDSAVYFCASGGRGYNEQFFGPGTRLTVL.

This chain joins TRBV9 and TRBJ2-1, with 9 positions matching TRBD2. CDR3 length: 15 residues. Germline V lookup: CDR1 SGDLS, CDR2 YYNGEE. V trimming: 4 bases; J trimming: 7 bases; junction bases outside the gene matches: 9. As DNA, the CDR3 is TGTGCCAGCAGCTGGGACCTAGCGGGGACGAATGAGCAGTTCTTC. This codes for CASSWDLAGTNEQFF.

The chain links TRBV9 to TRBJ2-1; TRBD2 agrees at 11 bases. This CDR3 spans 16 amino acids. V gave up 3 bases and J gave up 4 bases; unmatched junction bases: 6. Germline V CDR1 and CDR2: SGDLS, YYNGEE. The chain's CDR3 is CASSEGTSGAYNEQFF. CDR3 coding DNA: TGTGCCAGCAGCGAGGGGACTAGCGGAGCTTACAATGAGCAGTTCTTC.

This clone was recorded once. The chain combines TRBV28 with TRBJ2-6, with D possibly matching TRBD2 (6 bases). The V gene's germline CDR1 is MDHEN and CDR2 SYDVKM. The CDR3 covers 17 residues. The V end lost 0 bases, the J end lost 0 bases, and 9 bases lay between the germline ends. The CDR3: CASSLWGGSSGANVLTF. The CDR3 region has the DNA TGTGCCAGCAGTTTATGGGGGGGTTCCTCTGGGGCCAACGTCCTGACTTTC.

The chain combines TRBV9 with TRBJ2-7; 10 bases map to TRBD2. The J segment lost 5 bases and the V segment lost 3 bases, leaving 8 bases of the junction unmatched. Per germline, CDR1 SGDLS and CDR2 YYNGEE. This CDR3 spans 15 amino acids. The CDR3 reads CASSGGPSGGDEQYF. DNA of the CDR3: TGTGCCAGCAGCGGGGGTCCTAGCGGGGGCGACGAGCAGTACTTC.

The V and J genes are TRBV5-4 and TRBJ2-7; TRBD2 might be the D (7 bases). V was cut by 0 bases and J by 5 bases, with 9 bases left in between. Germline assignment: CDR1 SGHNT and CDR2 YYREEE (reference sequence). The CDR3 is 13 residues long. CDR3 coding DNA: TGTGCCAGCAGCTTGGTAGGGGGGGACGAGCAGTACTTC. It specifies CASSLVGGDEQYF.

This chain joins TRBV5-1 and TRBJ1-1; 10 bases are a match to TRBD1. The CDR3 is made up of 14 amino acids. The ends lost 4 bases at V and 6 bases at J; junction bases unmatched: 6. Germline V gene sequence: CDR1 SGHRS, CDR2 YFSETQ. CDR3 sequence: CASSERTGGAEAFF. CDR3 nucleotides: TGCGCCAGCAGCGAGCGGACAGGGGGGGCTGAAGCTTTCTTT.

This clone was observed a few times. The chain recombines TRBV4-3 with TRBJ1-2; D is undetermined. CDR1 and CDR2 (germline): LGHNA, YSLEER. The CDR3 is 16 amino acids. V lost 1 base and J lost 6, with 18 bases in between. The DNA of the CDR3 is TGCGCCAGCAGCCAAGCGGAGAGGTCTTCGACCGATGGCTACACCTTC. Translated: CASSQAERSSTDGYTF.

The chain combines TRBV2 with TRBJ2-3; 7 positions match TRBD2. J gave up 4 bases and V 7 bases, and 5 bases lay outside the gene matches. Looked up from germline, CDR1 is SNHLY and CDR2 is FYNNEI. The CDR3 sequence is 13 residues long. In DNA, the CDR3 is TGTGCCAGCACCCTGGGGAGGGCAGATACGCAGTATTTT. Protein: CASTLGRADTQYF. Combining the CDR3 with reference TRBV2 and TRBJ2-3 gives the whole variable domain EPEVTQTPSHQVTQMGQEVILRCVPISNHLYFYWYRQILGQKVEFLVSFYNNEISEKSEIFDDQFSVERPDGSNFTLKIRSTKLEDSAMYFCASTLGRADTQYFGPGTRLTVL.

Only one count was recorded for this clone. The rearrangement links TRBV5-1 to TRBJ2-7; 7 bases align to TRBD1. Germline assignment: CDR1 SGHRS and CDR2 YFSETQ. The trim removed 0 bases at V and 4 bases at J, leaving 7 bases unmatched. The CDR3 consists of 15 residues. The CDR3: CASSLGTGGDYEQYF. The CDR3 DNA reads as TGCGCCAGCAGCTTGGGGACAGGTGGGGATTACGAGCAGTACTTC.

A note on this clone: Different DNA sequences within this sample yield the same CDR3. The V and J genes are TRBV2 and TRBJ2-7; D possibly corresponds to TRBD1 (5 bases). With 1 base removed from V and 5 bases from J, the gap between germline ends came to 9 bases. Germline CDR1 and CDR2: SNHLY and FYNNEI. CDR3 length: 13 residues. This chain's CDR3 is CASSEGQGDEQYF. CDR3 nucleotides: TGTGCCAGCAGTGAAGGGCAGGGCGACGAGCAGTACTTC.

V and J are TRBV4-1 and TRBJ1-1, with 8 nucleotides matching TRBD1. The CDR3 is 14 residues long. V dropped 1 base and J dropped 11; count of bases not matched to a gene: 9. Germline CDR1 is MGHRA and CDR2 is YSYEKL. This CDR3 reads CASSQGTGYVEAFF. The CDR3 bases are TGCGCCAGCAGCCAAGGGACAGGGTACGTCGAGGCTTTCTTT.

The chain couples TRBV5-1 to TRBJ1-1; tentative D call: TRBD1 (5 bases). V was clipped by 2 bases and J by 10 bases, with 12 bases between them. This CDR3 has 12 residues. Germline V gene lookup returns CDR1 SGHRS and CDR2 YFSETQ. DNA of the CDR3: TGCGCCAGCAGCTTTCAGGGAAAGGGAGCTTTCTTT. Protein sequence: CASSFQGKGAFF.

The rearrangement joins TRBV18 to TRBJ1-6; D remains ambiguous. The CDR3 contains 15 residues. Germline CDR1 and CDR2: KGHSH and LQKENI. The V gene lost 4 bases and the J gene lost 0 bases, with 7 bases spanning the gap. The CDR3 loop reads CASSRRGSYNSPLHF. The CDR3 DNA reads TGTGCCAGCTCACGTAGAGGCTCCTATAATTCACCCCTCCACTTT.

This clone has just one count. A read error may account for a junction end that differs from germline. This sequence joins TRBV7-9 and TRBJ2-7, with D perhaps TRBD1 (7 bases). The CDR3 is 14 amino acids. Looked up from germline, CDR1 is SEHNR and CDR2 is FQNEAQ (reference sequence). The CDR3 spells CSSSSRERGPEQYF. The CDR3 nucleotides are TGTTCCAGCAGCTCCCGGGAGAGGGGGCCCGAGCAGTACTTC.

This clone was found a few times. CDR3 sequence: CASSQDNGLVNEQFF. The CDR3 DNA sequence: TGTGCCAGCAGCCAAGATAATGGACTAGTGAATGAGCAGTTCTTC. The V call is TRBV4-2, the J call TRBJ2-1; TRBD2 matches at 7 bases. Trimming removed 0 bases from V and 7 bases from J; junction bases left unmatched: 6. The CDR3 totals 15 residues. Germline loops: CDR1 LGHNA, CDR2 YNFKEQ.

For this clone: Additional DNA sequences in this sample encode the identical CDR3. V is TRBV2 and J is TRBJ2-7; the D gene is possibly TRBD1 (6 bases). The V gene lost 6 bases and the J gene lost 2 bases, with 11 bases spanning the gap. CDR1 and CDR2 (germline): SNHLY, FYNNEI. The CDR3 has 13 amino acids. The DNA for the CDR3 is TGTGCCAGCAGCGAACAGGGTGCCTACGAGCAGTACTTC. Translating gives CASSEQGAYEQYF.

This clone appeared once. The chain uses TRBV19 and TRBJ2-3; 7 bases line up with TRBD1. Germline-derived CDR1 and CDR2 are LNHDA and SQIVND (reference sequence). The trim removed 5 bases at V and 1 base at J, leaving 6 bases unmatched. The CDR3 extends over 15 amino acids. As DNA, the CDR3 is TGTGCCAGTAGTGCCCGACAGGGTGGCACAGATACGCAGTATTTT. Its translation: CASSARQGGTDTQYF.